This T cell receptor (beta chain) came from a study of regulatory T cells in long-lasting Graves disease. This clonotype was picked up many times. Researchers made TCR beta libraries by using iRepertoire HTBI primers and running Arm-PCR on CDR3 regions. Using its own MiXCR run on the multiplex PCR reads, TCRdb lists one record per CDR3 protein. The sample gives hundreds of thousands of distinct CDR3 sequences, about 16% of which show up once; roughly 25% is in the top ten. The trim removed 7 bases at V and 0 bases at J, leaving 12 bases unmatched. The CDR3 spans 18 residues. The time point denotes: newly diagnosed GD, antithyroid drugs for less than 3 months. The TCR library was prepared using RNA isolated from PBMCs. This sample also appeared in a second study, on T cells in Graves' hyperthyroidism and ophthalmopathy. According to that study: Pregnant or lactating patients were excluded, as were those with uncontrolled infection or other autoimmune disease. First-round RT-PCR targeting the TCR CDR3 was performed with the HTBI primer set.

The chain uses TRBV12-3 or TRBV12-4 and TRBJ2-3; 11 nucleotides agree with TRBD2. This sample comprised peripheral blood mononuclear cells (PBMCs), obtained at new diagnosis, from a patient treated with antithyroid drugs. The TCR was taken from a woman aged 35-60 years with Graves disease. This chain's CDR3 is CASKLRASGGTSTDTQYF. Here the CDR3 DNA reads TGTGCCAGCAAGCTTCGGGCTAGCGGGGGGACTAGCACAGATACGCAGTATTTT.